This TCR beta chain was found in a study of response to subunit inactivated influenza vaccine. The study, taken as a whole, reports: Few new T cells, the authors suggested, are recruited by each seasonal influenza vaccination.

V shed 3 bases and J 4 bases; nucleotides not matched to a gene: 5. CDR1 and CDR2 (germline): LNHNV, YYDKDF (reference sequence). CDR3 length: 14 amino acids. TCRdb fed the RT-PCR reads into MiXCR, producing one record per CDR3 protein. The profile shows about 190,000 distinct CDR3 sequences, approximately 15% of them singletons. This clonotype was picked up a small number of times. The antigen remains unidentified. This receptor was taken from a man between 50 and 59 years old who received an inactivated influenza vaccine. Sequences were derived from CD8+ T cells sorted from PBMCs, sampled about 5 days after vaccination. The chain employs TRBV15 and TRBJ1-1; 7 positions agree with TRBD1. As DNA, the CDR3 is TGTGCCACCAGCAGTGAGGGGGCGATCACTGAAGCTTTCTTT. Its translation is CATSSEGAITEAFF.